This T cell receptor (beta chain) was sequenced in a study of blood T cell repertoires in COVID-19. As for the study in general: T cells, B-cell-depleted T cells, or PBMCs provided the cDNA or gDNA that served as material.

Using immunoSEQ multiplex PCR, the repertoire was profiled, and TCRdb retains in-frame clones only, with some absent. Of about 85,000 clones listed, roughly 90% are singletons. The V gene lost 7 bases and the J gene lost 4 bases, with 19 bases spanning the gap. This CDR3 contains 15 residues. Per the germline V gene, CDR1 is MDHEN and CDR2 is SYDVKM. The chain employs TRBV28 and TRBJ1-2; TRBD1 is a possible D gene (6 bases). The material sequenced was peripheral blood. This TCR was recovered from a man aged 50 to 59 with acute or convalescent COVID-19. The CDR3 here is CASTTRLQGSYGYTF. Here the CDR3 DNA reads TGTGCCAGCACCACTAGGCTACAGGGTAGCTATGGCTACACCTTC.